This TCR beta chain was sequenced in a study of OX40 agonist ivuxolimab in advanced cancers. Study at large: Participants, approximately 81% male, averaged roughly 60 years of age, ranging from roughly 23 to 80. Points from the study as a whole: Nonresponders included some who also had low normalized T-cell clonal expansion. Compared with CD4+, CD8+ T cells on average had more expanded clones.

Some clones are missing from TCRdb's copy, which holds only in-frame ones; the method was immunoSEQ multiplex PCR. The sample contains tens of thousands of clones, 80% of which appear only once. On this clone itself: What it binds is not known.

V was trimmed by 0 bases and J by 6 bases, leaving 9 bases between them. Germline values: CDR1 LGHNA, CDR2 YNFKEQ. This CDR3 has 14 residues. The timepoints at which blood was sampled were baseline, cycle 4 day 1, and cycle 7 day 1. V and J are TRBV4-2 and TRBJ2-4; the D is unclear. The clonotype originates from an adult with an advanced solid tumor such as melanoma, head and neck, liver or kidney cancer. Sequenced material: CD4+ or CD8+ T cells sorted from blood, taken in a trial of the OX40 agonist ivuxolimab. CDR3 coding DNA: TGTGCCAGCAGCCAAGATCGGGCGATAAACATTCAGTACTTC. Translation gives CASSQDRAINIQYF.